This T cell receptor beta chain appears in the sequencing data of a study of cytomegalovirus exposure and HLA in healthy donors. Study as a whole: Among about 190 million T cells, an earlier analysis found around 100 million unique TCR beta sequences.

13 Jbeta primers and 60 Vbeta primers were used for the PCR. The protocol was immunoSEQ multiplex PCR, while the TCRdb copy is restricted to in-frame clones and leaves out a portion. Recorded for this sample: around 120,000 clones. Germline values: CDR1 SEHNR, CDR2 FQNEAQ (reference sequence). CDR3 length: 14 residues. V dropped 1 base and J dropped 4; count of bases not matched to a gene: 1. Study results and limitations: Among the CMV-associated chains, three were confirmed in vitro as specific for CMV antigens. As a later analysis showed, several of the most significant clusters appeared to be linked to common viral pathogens. According to the study, roughly 160 TCR beta chains were cytomegalovirus-associated.

Details on this clone: The antigen is not known.

Sequences were obtained from PBMCs. The receptor's source is a man aged 18 to 30 in good health and CMV-seronegative. The rearrangement links TRBV7-9 to TRBJ1-2; the match to TRBD1 covers 9 bases. The CDR3 region is CASSLGTGAYGYTF. CDR3 DNA sequence: TGTGCCAGCAGCTTAGGGACAGGGGCCTATGGCTACACCTTC.